Here is one T cell receptor (beta chain) with its context. Its antigen is still unknown. It has no much larger one-base neighbor in the sample; base qualities were not kept. The source of the sample is a study of identical twins (dated by TCRdb to between 2015 and 2016). For the wider study: To test whether fetal clonotypes persist, this study deep-sequenced TCR alpha and beta repertoires from monozygotic twins, from unrelated adults of various ages, and from cord blood. To rule out contamination, replicate twin experiments were performed at different times with different library preparation protocols.

Every donor in the study was a healthy Caucasian. Three pairs of female monozygotic twins, all aged about 18 to 30 years, were included in the twin cohort. Using Miltenyi CD45RO+ enrichment and human naive T-cell isolation kits, memory (CD45RO+) and naive T cells were isolated from PBMC. Library method: 5' RACE. The listed sequencing device is Illumina HiSeq 2000. Template switching introduced a universal primer binding site; the final cDNA contained a unique molecular identifier, enabling accurate counting of TCR cDNA molecules. Specific primers in the conserved constant-segment region were used to synthesize first-strand cDNA for the TCR alpha and beta chains. Each cDNA library was double barcoded, with a SMART-Mk sample barcode plus Illumina barcodes, to control for contamination. TruSeq adapter sequences along with Illumina sample barcodes were introduced in two successive PCR steps. The TCR alpha and beta cDNA libraries were sequenced on the Illumina HiSeq platform using custom primers. Regarding the original processing steps: MiGEC processed the raw reads to extract unique molecular identifiers, while MiXCR was used to determine the CDR3 positions. For each individual, recombination models were inferred using an EM algorithm with the repgenHMM and IGoR tools. The analysis of shared clonotypes was done with the tcR package in R, with sharing normalized by the product of cloneset sizes. To study raw recombination free of thymic and clonal selection effects, out-of-frame nonproductive sequences were analyzed. Through fastp at Q25 and MiXCR, TCRdb rebuilt clones from the public reads, retaining in-frame beta chains. When rows share a CDR3 protein, they turn into one entry using the most common DNA and genes. It is TCRdb's table, rather than the study itself, that gives the V and J calls and clone size. Counted in this sample were about 260,000 distinct CDR3 sequences; roughly 7% of them appeared once. The ten largest clones capture 3.5% to 4% of the sample.

Beyond this particular receptor, the publication reports: Compared with coincidental sharing between unrelated individuals, out-of-frame TCR alpha sequences shared between twins showed an excess of sequences with low generation probability. Out-of-frame TCR alpha sharing in monozygotic twins was systematically underestimated by recombination models, whereas sharing between unrelated individuals was in agreement with the recombination models. Zero-insertion analyses could be partly confounded by invariant T cells such as MAIT and iNKT, although diverse VJ usage argued against such confounding for most clonotypes. Abundant cord blood beta clonotypes had fewer insertions, young adult naive repertoires showed a similar but weaker trend, and memory repertoires showed no such trend. A weaker excess of twin sharing was found in beta out-of-frame sequences because the signal-to-noise ratio was lowered by fewer shared sequences. Conclusions relied on cross-sectional statistical analysis, since the same donors could not be followed over many years.

Taken from the germline V gene (reference sequence), the CDR1 and CDR2 loops are PRHDT and FYEKMQ. Its CDR3 holds 20 amino acids, cysteine through phenylalanine. Only CDR3 DNA is held: 60 bases, read in frame from base 1. At the junction V is shortened by 1 base and J by 6 bases, with 27 bases in between. The same specimen was also included in a second study, on yellow fever vaccine responses in identical twins. Taken from the second paper: According to the authors, the vaccine-induced T cell response in identical twins seemed to be partly convergent and partly specific to each individual. In the study, vaccine-responding T cell clones were precisely tracked in identical twins.

The sample consisted of memory (CD45RO+) T cells sorted from blood. In light of the paper, this sample's cell subset or site label describes: CD45RO+ enriched T cells. This receptor was taken from a woman aged 18-35 years in good health. The sequence joins TRBV13 to TRBJ2-2; the D gene cannot be resolved beyond TRBD1 or TRBD2, each matching 5 bases. The DNA sequence is TGTGCCAGCAGCTTAGCTGGTCTCGCAGGGAGAGGAATGAGTGCCGGGGAGCTGTTTTTT. The translation is CASSLAGLAGRGMSAGELFF.